The clone carrying this T cell receptor (beta chain) is a singleton in its sample. The antigen is undetermined. These data belong to a study of shared clonotypes between healthy human individuals. Trimming took 0 bases from V and 5 from J, leaving 10 bases between them. The CDR3 has 14 residues. Germline lookup yields CDR1 MGHDK and CDR2 SYGVNS. Study-level points and caveats: Among donors, sharing of clonotypes was expected to be affected by sequencing depth. Rarefaction analysis demonstrated incomplete sorted-subset sequencing notwithstanding large depth.

Sorted subsets were amplified in replicate PCRs using around 0.2 ug DNA, around 30,000 T cell genomes. The table came from immunoSEQ multiplex PCR; TCRdb's copy has only in-frame clones and leaves some out. In the table there are around 2,000,000 clones, roughly 91% of which are singletons. Only CD45RO-negative cells positively selected for CCR7 counted as naive CD8 cells, so terminally differentiated effector memory CD45RA+ cells were excluded. The study enrolled healthy HIV-negative adults without recent acute infections or vaccinations as donors. The V gene is TRBV25-1, the J gene TRBJ2-5; no firm D call. Sequencing input: naive CD8+ T cells from PBMCs. This sequence was found in a man aged 18 to 30 in good health. Some clones in this sample may be carry-over from other donors' samples. The CDR3 reads CASSEYELEETQYF. The CDR3 DNA reads as TGTGCCAGCAGTGAATATGAGTTGGAGGAGACCCAGTACTTC.